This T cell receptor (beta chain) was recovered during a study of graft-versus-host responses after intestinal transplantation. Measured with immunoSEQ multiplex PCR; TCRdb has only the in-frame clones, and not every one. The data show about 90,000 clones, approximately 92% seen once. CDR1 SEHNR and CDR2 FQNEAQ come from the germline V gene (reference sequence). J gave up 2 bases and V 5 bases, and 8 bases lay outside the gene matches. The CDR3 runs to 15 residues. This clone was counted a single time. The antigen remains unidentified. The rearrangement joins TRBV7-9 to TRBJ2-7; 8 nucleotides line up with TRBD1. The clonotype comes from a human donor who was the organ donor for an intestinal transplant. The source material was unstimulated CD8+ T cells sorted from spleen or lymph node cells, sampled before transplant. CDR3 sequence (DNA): TGTGCCAGCAGCCATGCCTACAGGGGGGCCTACGAGCAGTACTTC. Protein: CASSHAYRGAYEQYF. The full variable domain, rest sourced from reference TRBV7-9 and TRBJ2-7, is DTGVSQNPRHKITKRGQNVTFRCDPISEHNRLYWYRQTLGQGPEFLTYFQNEAQLEKSRLLSDRFSAERPKGSFSTLEIQRTEQGDSAMYLCASSHAYRGAYEQYFGPGTRLTVT.